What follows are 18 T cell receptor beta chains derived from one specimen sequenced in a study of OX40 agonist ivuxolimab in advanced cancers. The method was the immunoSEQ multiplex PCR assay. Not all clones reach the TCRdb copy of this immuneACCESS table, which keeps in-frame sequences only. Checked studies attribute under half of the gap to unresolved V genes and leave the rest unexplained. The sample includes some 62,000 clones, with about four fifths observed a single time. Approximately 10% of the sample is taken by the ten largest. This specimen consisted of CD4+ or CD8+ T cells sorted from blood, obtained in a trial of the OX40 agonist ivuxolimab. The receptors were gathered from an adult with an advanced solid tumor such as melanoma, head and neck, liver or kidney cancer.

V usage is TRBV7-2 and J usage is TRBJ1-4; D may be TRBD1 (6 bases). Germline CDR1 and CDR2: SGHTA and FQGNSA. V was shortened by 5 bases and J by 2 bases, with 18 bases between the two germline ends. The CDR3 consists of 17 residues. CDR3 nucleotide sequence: TGTGCCAGCAGCGAGGGACATCGGGGGGGCACTAATGAAAAACTGTTTTTT. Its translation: CASSEGHRGGTNEKLFF.

CDR3 sequence reads: CASSAAGSSTDTQYF. CDR3 nucleotides: TGTGCCAGCAGCGCAGCAGGTTCTAGCACAGATACGCAGTATTTT. The rearrangement links TRBV7-9 to TRBJ2-3; unclear D gene. V lost 5 bases to trimming and J lost 0 bases, with 12 bases between them. Germline lookup yields CDR1 SEHNR and CDR2 FQNEAQ (reference sequence). The CDR3 consists of 15 residues. The full variable domain, with the rest looked up from reference TRBV7-9 and TRBJ2-3, is DTGVSQNPRHKITKRGQNVTFRCDPISEHNRLYWYRQTLGQGPEFLTYFQNEAQLEKSRLLSDRFSAERPKGSFSTLEIQRTEQGDSAMYLCASSAAGSSTDTQYFGPGTRLTVL.

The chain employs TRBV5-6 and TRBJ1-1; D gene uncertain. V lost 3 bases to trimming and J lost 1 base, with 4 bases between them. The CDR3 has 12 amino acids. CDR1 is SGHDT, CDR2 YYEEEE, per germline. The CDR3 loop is CASSYGNTEAFF. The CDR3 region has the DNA TGTGCCAGCAGCTACGGGAACACTGAAGCTTTCTTT.

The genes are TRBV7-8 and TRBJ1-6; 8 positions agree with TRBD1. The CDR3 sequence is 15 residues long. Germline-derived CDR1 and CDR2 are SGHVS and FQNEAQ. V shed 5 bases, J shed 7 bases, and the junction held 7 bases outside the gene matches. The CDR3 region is CASSLGRGPNSPLHF. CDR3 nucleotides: TGTGCCAGCAGCCTAGGCAGGGGGCCAAATTCACCCCTCCACTTT.

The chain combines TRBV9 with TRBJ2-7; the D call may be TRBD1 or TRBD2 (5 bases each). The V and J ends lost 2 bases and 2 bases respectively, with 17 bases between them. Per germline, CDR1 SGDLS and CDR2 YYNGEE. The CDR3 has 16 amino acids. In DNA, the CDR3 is TGTGCCAGCAGCGTCTCCGTGGGACCCACAACCTACGAGCAGTACTTC. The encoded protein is CASSVSVGPTTYEQYF.

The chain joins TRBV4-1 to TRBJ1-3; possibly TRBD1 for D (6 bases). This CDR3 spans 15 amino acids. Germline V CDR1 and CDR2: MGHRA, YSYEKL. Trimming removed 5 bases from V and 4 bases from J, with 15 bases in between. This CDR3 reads CASSESGQPGNTIYF. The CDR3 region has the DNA TGCGCCAGCAGCGAAAGTGGACAGCCGGGAAACACCATATATTTT.

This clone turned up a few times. CDR3 residues: CASSLMGSSYEQFF. The DNA of the CDR3 is TGTGCCAGCAGCCTCATGGGGTCCAGCTATGAGCAGTTCTTC. The J gene is TRBJ2-1, the V gene TRBV27, with D unclear. From germline, CDR1 is MNHEY and CDR2 SMNVEV (reference sequence). V shed 6 bases and J shed 8 bases, with 17 bases lying between them. The CDR3 has 14 residues.

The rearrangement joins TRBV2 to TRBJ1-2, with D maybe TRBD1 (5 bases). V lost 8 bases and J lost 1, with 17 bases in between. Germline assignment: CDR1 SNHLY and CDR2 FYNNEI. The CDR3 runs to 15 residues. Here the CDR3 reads CASRGGTHYNYGYTF. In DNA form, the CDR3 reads TGTGCCAGCCGGGGAGGGACCCACTATAACTATGGCTACACCTTC.

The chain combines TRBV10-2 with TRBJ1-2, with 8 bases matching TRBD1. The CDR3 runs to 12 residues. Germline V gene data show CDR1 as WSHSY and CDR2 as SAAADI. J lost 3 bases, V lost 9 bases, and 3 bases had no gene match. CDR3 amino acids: CASMTGDYGYTF. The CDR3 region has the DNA TGCGCCAGTATGACAGGGGACTATGGCTACACCTTC.

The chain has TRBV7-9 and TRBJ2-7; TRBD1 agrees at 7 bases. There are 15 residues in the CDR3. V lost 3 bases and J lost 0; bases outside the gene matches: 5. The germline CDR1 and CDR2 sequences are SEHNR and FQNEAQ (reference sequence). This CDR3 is CASSFYGQVSYEQYF. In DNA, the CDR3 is TGTGCCAGCAGCTTCTACGGACAGGTCTCCTACGAGCAGTACTTC.

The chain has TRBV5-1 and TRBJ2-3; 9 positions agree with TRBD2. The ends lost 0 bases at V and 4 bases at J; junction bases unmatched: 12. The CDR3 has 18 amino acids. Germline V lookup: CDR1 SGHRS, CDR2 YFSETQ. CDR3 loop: CASSLVSPAGGGADTQYF. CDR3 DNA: TGCGCCAGCAGCTTGGTTAGTCCAGCGGGAGGTGGGGCAGATACGCAGTATTTT.

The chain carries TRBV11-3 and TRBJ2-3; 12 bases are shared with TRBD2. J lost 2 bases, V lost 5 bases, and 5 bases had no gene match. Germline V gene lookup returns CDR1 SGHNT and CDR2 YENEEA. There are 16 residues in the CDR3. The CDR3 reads CASSPGLAGPTDTQYF. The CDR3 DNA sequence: TGTGCCAGCAGCCCTGGACTAGCGGGGCCCACAGATACGCAGTATTTT.

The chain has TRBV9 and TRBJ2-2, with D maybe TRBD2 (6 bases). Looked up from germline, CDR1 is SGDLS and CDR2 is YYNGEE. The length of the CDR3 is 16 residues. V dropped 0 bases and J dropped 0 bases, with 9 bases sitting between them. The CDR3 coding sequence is TGTGCCAGCAGCGTAGACCCGGGGGCGAACACCGGGGAGCTGTTTTTT. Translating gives CASSVDPGANTGELFF.

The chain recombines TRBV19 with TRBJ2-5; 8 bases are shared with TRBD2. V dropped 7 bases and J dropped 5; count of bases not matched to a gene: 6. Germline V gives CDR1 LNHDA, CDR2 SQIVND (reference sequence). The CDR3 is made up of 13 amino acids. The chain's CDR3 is CASMRGDGETQYF. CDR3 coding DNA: TGTGCCAGTATGCGGGGGGACGGGGAGACCCAGTACTTC.

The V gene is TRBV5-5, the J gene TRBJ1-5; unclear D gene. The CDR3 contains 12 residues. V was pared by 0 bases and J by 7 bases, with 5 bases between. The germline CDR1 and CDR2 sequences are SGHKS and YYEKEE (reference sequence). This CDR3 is CASSLDSQPQHF. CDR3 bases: TGTGCCAGCAGCTTGGACTCCCAGCCCCAGCATTTT. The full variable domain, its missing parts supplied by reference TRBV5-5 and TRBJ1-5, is DAGVTQSPTHLIKTRGQQVTLRCSPISGHKSVSWYQQVLGQGPQFIFQYYEKEERGRGNFPDRFSARQFPNYSSELNVNALLLGDSALYLCASSLDSQPQHFGDGTRLSIL.

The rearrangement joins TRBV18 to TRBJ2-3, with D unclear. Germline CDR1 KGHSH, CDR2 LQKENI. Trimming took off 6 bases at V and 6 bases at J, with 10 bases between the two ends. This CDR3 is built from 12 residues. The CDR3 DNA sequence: TGTGCCAGCTCCTTAGATTTCGATACGCAGTATTTT. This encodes CASSLDFDTQYF.

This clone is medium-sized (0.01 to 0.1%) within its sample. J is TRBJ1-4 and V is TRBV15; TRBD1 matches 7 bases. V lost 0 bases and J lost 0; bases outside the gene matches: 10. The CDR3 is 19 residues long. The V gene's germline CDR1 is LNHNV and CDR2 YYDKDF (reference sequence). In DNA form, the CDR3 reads TGTGCCACCAGCAGAGAATCTTTACAGGGGACCGCAACTAATGAAAAACTGTTTTTT. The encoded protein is CATSRESLQGTATNEKLFF. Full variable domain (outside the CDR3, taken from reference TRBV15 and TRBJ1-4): DAMVIQNPRYQVTQFGKPVTLSCSQTLNHNVMYWYQQKSSQAPKLLFHYYDKDFNNEADTPDNFQSRRPNTSFCFLDIRSPGLGDTAMYLCATSRESLQGTATNEKLFFGSGTQLSVL.

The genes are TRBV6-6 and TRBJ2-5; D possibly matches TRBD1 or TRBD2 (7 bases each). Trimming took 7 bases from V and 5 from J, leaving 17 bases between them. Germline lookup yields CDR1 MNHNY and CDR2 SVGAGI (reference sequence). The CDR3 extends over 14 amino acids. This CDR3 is CASNSQGRGETQYF. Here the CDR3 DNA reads TGTGCCAGCAACTCACAGGGGAGGGGGGAGACCCAGTACTTC.